This T cell receptor (beta chain) was captured in a study of cytomegalovirus exposure and HLA in healthy donors. V shed 7 bases, J shed 5 bases, and the junction held 9 bases outside the gene matches. CDR1 is GTSNPN, CDR2 SVGIG, per germline (reference sequence). The length of the CDR3 is 15 residues. PCR involved 60 Vbeta and 13 Jbeta primers. Data came from immunoSEQ multiplex PCR; TCRdb stores just in-frame clones and leaves some out. The profile shows some 98,000 clones, roughly a tenth of them singletons. This clone occurred a few times. Antigen: not known. The study's findings and limits: There were some public TCRs occurring in many donors, but most TCR sequences were rare. The sole available immune exposure information was CMV serostatus. It was reportedly the case that the classifier diagnosed cytomegalovirus status with high specificity and sensitivity.

The clonotype was recovered from a man aged 50 to 60 in good health and CMV-seropositive. Sequenced material: PBMCs. V and J are TRBV30 and TRBJ1-6, with TRBD1 matching 9 bases. The CDR3 nucleotides read TGTGCCTCCAATTACAGGGGGCGCAATAATTCACCCCTCCACTTT. This gives the protein CASNYRGRNNSPLHF. Looking up the rest from reference TRBV30 and TRBJ1-6 gives the full variable domain: SQTIHQWPATLVQPVGSPLSLECTVEGTSNPNLYWYRQAAGRGLQLLFYSVGIGQISSEVPQNLSASRPQDRQFILSSKKLLLSDSGFYLCASNYRGRNNSPLHFGNGTRLTVT.